This entry lists 9 T cell receptor beta chains sequenced from one sample in a study of OX40 agonist ivuxolimab in advanced cancers. The library was prepared using the immunoSEQ multiplex PCR assay. This is the immuneACCESS table as TCRdb keeps it, with only in-frame sequences that have V and J called. A part of the clones is gone; compared with another copy, unresolved V genes explain less than half, and the rest is unexplained. The sample table contains approximately 22,000 clones; only one count was recorded for around 85% of them. In total, the top ten clones hold approximately 15% of the sample. Sequencing was performed on CD4+ or CD8+ T cells sorted from blood, taken in a trial of the OX40 agonist ivuxolimab. The receptors originated from an adult with an advanced solid tumor such as melanoma, head and neck, liver or kidney cancer.

V gene TRBV6-5 combines with J gene TRBJ2-3, with 9 bases that match TRBD2. Germline V gene sequence: CDR1 MNHEY, CDR2 SVGAGI. J gave up 5 bases and V 2 bases, and 2 bases lay outside the gene matches. The CDR3 is 14 residues long. CDR3 in amino acids: CASSYGRGGDTQYF. In nucleotides, the CDR3 is TGTGCCAGCAGTTACGGGCGGGGGGGAGATACGCAGTATTTT.

V usage is TRBV7-3 and J usage is TRBJ2-7, with 11 bases lining up with TRBD2. Germline V gene sequence: CDR1 SGHTA, CDR2 FQGTGA. Losses at the gene ends were 5 bases for V and 5 bases for J; bases not matched to a gene: 8. The CDR3 consists of 15 residues. CDR3 bases: TGTGCCAGCAGCCCGTCTAGCGGGGGGAAAAACGAGCAGTACTTC. Encoded protein: CASSPSSGGKNEQYF.

The chain carries TRBV5-6 and TRBJ2-4, with TRBD2 identical over 7 bases. J was trimmed by 5 bases and V by 0 bases; bases with no gene match: 11. The length of the CDR3 is 17 residues. Germline assignment: CDR1 SGHDT and CDR2 YYEEEE. The CDR3 is CASSLVGRGGVENIQYF. The CDR3 nucleotides read TGTGCCAGCAGCTTGGTCGGAAGGGGAGGGGTGGAAAACATTCAGTACTTC.

V gene TRBV27 combines with J gene TRBJ1-2, with D possibly TRBD1 on 6 matching bases. Germline CDR1 reads MNHEY; CDR2 reads SMNVEV (reference sequence). Between the trimmed V and J ends, which lost 5 bases and 4 bases, there was a span of 23 bases. CDR3 size: 17 residues. The CDR3 DNA follows: TGTGCCAGCAGTATCATGTGGGGGGGCAGACCCGGCTATGGCTACACCTTC. This translates into CASSIMWGGRPGYGYTF.

This chain connects TRBV7-2 to TRBJ2-6, with 13 bases fitting TRBD2. The V and J ends lost 4 bases and 0 bases, in that order; junction bases with no gene match: 3. This CDR3 contains 18 residues. Germline assignment: CDR1 SGHTA and CDR2 FQGNSA. CDR3: CASSSGLAGASGANVLTF. CDR3 DNA: TGTGCCAGCAGCTCTGGACTAGCGGGGGCCTCTGGGGCCAACGTCCTGACTTTC.

This clone appeared once. The genes are TRBV29-1 and TRBJ1-1; D uncertain. The germline V gene has CDR1 SQVTM and CDR2 ANQGSEA. Trimming stripped 7 bases from V and 1 base from J, with 4 bases between. The CDR3 extends over 10 amino acids. The CDR3 protein is CSGANTEAFF. The CDR3 nucleotides read TGCAGCGGCGCGAACACTGAAGCTTTCTTT.

The chain is built from TRBV10-2 and TRBJ1-3, with 7 bases that match TRBD1. J was trimmed by 0 bases and V by 5 bases; bases with no gene match: 4. The CDR3 has 15 amino acids. Germline CDR1 WSHSY, CDR2 SAAADI. CDR3 sequence (DNA): TGCGCCAGCAGTCCCACAGGGGCCTCTGGAAACACCATATATTTT. It translates to CASSPTGASGNTIYF.

This chain links TRBV19 with TRBJ1-5, with D unresolved. Germline V gives CDR1 LNHDA, CDR2 SQIVND (reference sequence). V was cut by 3 bases and J by 2 bases, with 11 bases left in between. The CDR3 sequence is 15 residues long. CDR3 loop: CASSISGSGNQPQHF. Here the CDR3 DNA reads TGTGCCAGTAGTATCTCCGGGTCGGGCAATCAGCCCCAGCATTTT.

The chain carries TRBV5-5 and TRBJ1-5; D uncertain. V lost 0 bases and J lost 2, with 9 bases in between. The CDR3 totals 15 residues. The germline gives CDR1 SGHKS, CDR2 YYEKEE (reference sequence). In nucleotides, the CDR3 is TGTGCCAGCAGCTTGGGTCTTTTGGGCAATCAGCCCCAGCATTTT. Translation: CASSLGLLGNQPQHF.